The T cell receptor (beta chain) described here comes from a study of identical twins. Study results and limitations: Out-of-frame alpha sequences common to twins exhibited a surplus of low generation probability. High-abundance cord blood beta clonotypes had fewer insertions; memory repertoires showed none.

A remark on this clonotype: Antigen unknown.

TCRdb fed the 5' RACE reads into MiXCR, producing one record per CDR3 protein. The sample lists 250,000 to 350,000 distinct CDR3 sequences, 8.5% to 9.5% occurring once. The CDR3 is made up of 15 amino acids. Germline V CDR1 and CDR2: SQVTM, ANQGSEA. The germline V and J ends were trimmed by 5 bases and 0 bases, with 15 bases remaining between them. The data were also submitted as part of a second study, on yellow fever vaccine responses in identical twins.

V is TRBV29-1 and J is TRBJ2-3; D might be TRBD1 or TRBD2, each matching 5 bases. The receptor's source is a woman between 18 and 29 years old in good health. Sequencing input: CD8+ T cells sorted from blood. The CDR3 protein is CSVRDPLSSTDTQYF. DNA of the CDR3: TGCAGCGTTCGGGACCCCCTTTCTAGCACAGATACGCAGTATTTT.